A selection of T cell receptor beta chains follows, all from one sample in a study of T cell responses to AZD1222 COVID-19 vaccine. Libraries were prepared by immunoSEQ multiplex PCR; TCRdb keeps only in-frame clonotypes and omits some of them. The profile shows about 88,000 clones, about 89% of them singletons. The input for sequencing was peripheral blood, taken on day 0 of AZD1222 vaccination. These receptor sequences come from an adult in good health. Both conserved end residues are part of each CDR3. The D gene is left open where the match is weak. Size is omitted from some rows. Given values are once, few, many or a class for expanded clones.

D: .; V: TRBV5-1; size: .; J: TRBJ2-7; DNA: TGCGCCAGCAGCTTGGGGGGAACGACAGTCAACGAGCAGTACTTC; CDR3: CASSLGGTTVNEQYF
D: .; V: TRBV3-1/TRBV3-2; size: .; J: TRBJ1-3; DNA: TGTGCCAGCAGCCAGGGAAAACAGGTTGGAAACACCATATATTTT; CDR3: CASSQGKQVGNTIYF
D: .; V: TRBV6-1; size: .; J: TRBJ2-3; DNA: TGTGCCAGCAGTGAAGGGTTAGCTGCGGATACGCAGTATTTT; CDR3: CASSEGLAADTQYF
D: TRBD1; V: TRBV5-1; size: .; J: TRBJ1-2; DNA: TGCGCCAGCAGCCGCCCCACATGGACAGGGGGCACTAACTATGGCTACACCTTC; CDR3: CASSRPTWTGGTNYGYTF
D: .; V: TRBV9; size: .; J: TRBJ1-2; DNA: TGTGCCAGCAGCGTAAGCCCGATCTCTAGGAATAACTATGGCTACACCTTC; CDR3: CASSVSPISRNNYGYTF
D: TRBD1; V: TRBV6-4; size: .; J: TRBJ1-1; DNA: TGTGCCAGCAGTGAGAGTTCGGGACAGGGCCTTGAAGCTTTCTTT; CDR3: CASSESSGQGLEAFF
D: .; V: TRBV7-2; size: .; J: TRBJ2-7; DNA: TGTGCCAGCAGCTTATTCGGGGGAAGCACCTACGAGCAGTACTTC; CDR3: CASSLFGGSTYEQYF
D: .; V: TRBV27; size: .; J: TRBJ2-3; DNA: TGTGCCAGCAGTTTAACCCCCCCCGGGGGTGGCACAGATACGCAGTATTTT; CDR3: CASSLTPPGGGTDTQYF
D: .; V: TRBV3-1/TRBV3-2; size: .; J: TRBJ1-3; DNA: TGTGCCAGCAGCTCCACGGGGGGCGGAAACACCATATATTTT; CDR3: CASSSTGGGNTIYF
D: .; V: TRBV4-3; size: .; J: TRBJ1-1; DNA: TGCGCCAGCAGCCAAGAGGTTCGTGTTTTAGGGTGGACTGAAGCTTTCTTT; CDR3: CASSQEVRVLGWTEAFF
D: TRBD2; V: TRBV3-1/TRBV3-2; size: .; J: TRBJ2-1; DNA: TGTGCCAGCAGCCGGGACGGACTAGCGGGGGGCACTTACAATGAGCAGTTCTTC; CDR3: CASSRDGLAGGTYNEQFF
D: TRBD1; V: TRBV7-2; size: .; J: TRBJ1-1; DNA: TGTGCCAGCAGCTTAGGAGGACAGGGGGAGTGGACTGAAGCTTTCTTT; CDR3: CASSLGGQGEWTEAFF
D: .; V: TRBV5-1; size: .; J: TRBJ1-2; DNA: TGCGCCAGCAGCTTGTTTACACAGGCGCCCCTGGGGGGCTACACCTTC; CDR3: CASSLFTQAPLGGYTF
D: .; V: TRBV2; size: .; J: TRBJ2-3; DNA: TGTGCCAGCAGGGGGGAGACAGATACGCAGTATTTT; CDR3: CASRGETDTQYF
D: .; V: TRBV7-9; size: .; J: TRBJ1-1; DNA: TGTGCCAGCAGCTTAGCCGGGGAGTCCCAAGCTTTCTTT; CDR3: CASSLAGESQAFF
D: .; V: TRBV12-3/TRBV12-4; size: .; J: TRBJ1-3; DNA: TGTGCCAGCCTCAGCGCTGGAAACACCATATATTTT; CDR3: CASLSAGNTIYF
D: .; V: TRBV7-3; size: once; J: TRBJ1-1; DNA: TGTGCCAGCAGCTTGCAGGGCCCCTCCATGAACACTGAAGCTTTCTTT; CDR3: CASSLQGPSMNTEAFF
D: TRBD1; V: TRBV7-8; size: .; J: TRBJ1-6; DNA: TGTGCCAGCAGAGCCGGGACAGGGTCGCGAGGTAATTCACCCCTCCACTTT; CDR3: CASRAGTGSRGNSPLHF
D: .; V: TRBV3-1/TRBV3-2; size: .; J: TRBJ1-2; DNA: TGTGCCAGCAGCCAAGATCCCTCCCGAGACAGCACCTTC; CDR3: CASSQDPSRDSTF
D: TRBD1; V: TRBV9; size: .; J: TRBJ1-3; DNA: TGTGCCAGCAGCGTGGGACAGGCGGACTCTGGAAACACCATATATTTT; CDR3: CASSVGQADSGNTIYF
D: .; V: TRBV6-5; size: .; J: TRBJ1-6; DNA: TGTGCCAGCAGTTTTACAGGGACTTCACCCCTCCACTTT; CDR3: CASSFTGTSPLHF
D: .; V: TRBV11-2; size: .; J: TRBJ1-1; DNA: TGTGCCAGCAGTAACAGGGTTCTGTCAGCTGAAGCTTTCTTT; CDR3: CASSNRVLSAEAFF
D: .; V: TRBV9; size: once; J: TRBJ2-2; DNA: TGTGCCAGCAGCGTAGCACAGGTCCCCGGGGAGCTGTTTTTT; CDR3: CASSVAQVPGELFF
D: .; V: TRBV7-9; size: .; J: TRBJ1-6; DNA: TGTGCCAGCAGCCCCCGGCTGATTGATTCACCCCTCCACTTT; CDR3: CASSPRLIDSPLHF
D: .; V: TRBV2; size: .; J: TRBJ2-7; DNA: TGTGCCAGCAGTGAAGAAGTATTTTACGAGCAGTACTTC; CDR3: CASSEEVFYEQYF
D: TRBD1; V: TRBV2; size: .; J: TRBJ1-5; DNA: TGTGCCAGCAACCCTGGACAGGGGGCTTCTCAGCCCCAGCATTTT; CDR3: CASNPGQGASQPQHF
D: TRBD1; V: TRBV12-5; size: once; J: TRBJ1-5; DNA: TGTGCTAGTGGTTTGTTTACTTACAGGGGGCAAAATCAGCCCCAGCATTTT; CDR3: CASGLFTYRGQNQPQHF
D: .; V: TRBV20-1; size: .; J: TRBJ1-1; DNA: TGCAGTGCGGGGGGATCCACTGAAGCTTTCTTT; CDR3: CSAGGSTEAFF
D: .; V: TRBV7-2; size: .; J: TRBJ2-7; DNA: TGTGCCAGCAGCTTAGCAGGGGCAGGGTACGAGCAGTACTTC; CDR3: CASSLAGAGYEQYF
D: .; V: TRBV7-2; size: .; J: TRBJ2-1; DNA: TGTGCCAGCAGCCCGAGCCCTGAGCAGTTCTTC; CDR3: CASSPSPEQFF
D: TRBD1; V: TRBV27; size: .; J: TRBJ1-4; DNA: TGTGCCAGCAGTTGGGCCGGGACAGGGTACGAAAAACTGTTTTTT; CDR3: CASSWAGTGYEKLFF
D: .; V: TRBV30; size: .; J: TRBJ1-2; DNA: TGTGCCTGGACCCGGGACTATGGCTACACCTTC; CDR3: CAWTRDYGYTF
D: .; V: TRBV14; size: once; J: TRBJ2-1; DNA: TGTGCCAGCAGTCTGACCGGAGCAGAGCAGTTCTTC; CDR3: CASSLTGAEQFF
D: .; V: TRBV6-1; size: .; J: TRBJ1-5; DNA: TGTGCCAGCAGTGGGACGGTAGTCATCACCAGTCAGCCCCAGCATTTT; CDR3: CASSGTVVITSQPQHF
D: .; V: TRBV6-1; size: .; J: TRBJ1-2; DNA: TGTGCCAGCAGTGAGATGGCAGGAGATTTAATGGGCTATGGCTACACCTTC; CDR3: CASSEMAGDLMGYGYTF
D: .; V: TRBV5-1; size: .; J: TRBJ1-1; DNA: TGCGCCAGCAGCTTGGGGTTGGAGGAAACCGGGGTTGAAGCTTTCTTT; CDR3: CASSLGLEETGVEAFF
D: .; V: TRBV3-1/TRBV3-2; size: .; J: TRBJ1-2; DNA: TGTGCCAGCAGCCAAGATCTTACGTATGGCTACACCTTC; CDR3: CASSQDLTYGYTF
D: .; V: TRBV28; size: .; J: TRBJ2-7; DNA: TGTGCCACCCACCCTTCGCGGGACGAGCAGTACTTC; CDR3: CATHPSRDEQYF
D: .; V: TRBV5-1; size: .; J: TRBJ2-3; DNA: TGCGCCAGCAGATTGGCCAGAGGGATCGCTAGCACAGATACGCAGTATTTT; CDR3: CASRLARGIASTDTQYF
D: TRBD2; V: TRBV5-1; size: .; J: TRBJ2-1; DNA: TGCGCCAGCAGCTTCCCCGCGGGAGGGGTCTATGAGCAGTTCTTC; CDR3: CASSFPAGGVYEQFF
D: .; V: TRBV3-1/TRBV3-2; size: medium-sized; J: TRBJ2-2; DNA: TGTGCCAGCAGCAAGAGCTCCAGGGAGGTGGACACCGGGGAGCTGTTTTTT; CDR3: CASSKSSREVDTGELFF
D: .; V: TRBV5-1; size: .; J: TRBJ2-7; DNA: TGCGCCAGCAGCCTGGGGGCGGGAGCTGTACAGTACTTC; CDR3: CASSLGAGAVQYF
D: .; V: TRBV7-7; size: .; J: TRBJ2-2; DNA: TGTGCTAGCAGACCGAACTTAGGGGCCGGGGAGCTGTTTTTT; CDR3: CASRPNLGAGELFF
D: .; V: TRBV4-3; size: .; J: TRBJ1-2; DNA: TGCGCCAGCAGCCAAGATTTGGCAGTTAGTGGCTACACCTTC; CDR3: CASSQDLAVSGYTF
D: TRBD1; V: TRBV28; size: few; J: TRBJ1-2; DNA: TGTGCCAGCAGTGGGGGACAGGGGTTTGGCTACACCTTC; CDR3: CASSGGQGFGYTF
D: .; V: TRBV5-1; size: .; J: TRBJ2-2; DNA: TGCGCCAGCTATAAACGGGGGCCAGACACCGGGGAGCTGTTTTTT; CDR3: CASYKRGPDTGELFF
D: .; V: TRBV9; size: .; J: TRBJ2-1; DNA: TGTGCCAGCAGCGTAGATTGGGAGCTTCCCTACAATGAGCAGTTCTTC; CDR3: CASSVDWELPYNEQFF
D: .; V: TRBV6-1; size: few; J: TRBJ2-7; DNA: TGTGCCAGCAGTGAATGGGGACTGCGATCCTACGAGCAGTACTTC; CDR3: CASSEWGLRSYEQYF
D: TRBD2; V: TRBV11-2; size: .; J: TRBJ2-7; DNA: TGTGCCAGCAGCTTAGGAGCGGGAGCCTACGAGCAGTACTTC; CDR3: CASSLGAGAYEQYF
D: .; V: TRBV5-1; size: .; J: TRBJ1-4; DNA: TGCGCCAGCAGCTTGGAGGGAAAAGGATTTGAAAAACTGTTTTTT; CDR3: CASSLEGKGFEKLFF
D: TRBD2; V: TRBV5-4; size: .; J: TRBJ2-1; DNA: TGTGCCAGCAGCTTGTCGGGAGGTACGGATGAGCAGTTCTTC; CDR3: CASSLSGGTDEQFF
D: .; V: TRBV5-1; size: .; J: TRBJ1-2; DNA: TGCGCCAGCAGCTTGGTGGGGTCTGACTATGGCTACACCTTC; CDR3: CASSLVGSDYGYTF
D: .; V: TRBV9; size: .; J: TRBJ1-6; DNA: TGTGCCAGCAGCGTAGATGGGGGATGGGATAATTCACCCCTCCACTTT; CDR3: CASSVDGGWDNSPLHF
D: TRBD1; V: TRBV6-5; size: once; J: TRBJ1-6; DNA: TGTGCCAGCAGTTACTCGCCGGGACAGTCTAATTCACCCCTCCACTTT; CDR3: CASSYSPGQSNSPLHF
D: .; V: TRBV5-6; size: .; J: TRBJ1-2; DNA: TGTGCCAGCAGCTCTCGAACAGCGTATGGCTACACCTTC; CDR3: CASSSRTAYGYTF
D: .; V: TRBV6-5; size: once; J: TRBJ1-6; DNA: TGTGCCAGCAGCGACAGTTATAATTCACCCCTCCACTTT; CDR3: CASSDSYNSPLHF
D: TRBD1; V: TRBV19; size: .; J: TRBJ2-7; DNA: TGTGCCAGTAGGGGGACAGGGACGTACGAGCAGTACTTC; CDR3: CASRGTGTYEQYF
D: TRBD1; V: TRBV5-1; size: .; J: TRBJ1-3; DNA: TGCGCCAGCAGCTTACAGGGGACTGGAAACACCATATATTTT; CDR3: CASSLQGTGNTIYF